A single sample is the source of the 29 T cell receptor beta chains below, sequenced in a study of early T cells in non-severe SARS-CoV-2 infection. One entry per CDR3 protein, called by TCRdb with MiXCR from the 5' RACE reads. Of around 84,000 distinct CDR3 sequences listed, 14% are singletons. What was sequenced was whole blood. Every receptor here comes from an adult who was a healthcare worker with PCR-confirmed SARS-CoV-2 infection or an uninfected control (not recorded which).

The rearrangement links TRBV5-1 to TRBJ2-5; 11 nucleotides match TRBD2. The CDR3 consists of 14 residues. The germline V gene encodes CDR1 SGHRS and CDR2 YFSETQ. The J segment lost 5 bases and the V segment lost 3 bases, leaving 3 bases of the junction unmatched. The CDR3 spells CASSWTSGWETQYF. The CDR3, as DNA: TGCGCCAGCAGCTGGACTAGCGGGTGGGAGACCCAGTACTTC. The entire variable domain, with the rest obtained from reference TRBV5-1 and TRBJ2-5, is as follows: KAGVTQTPRYLIKTRGQQVTLSCSPISGHRSVSWYQQTPGQGLQFLFEYFSETQRNKGNFPGRFSGRQFSNSRSEMNVSTLELGDSALYLCASSWTSGWETQYFGPGTRLLVL.

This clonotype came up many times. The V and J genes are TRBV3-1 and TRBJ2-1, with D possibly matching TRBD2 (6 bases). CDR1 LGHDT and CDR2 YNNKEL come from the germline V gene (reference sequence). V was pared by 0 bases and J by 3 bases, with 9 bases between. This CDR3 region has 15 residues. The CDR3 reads CASSQEGTDYNEQFF. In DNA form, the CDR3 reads TGTGCCAGCAGCCAAGAGGGGACTGACTACAATGAGCAGTTCTTC.

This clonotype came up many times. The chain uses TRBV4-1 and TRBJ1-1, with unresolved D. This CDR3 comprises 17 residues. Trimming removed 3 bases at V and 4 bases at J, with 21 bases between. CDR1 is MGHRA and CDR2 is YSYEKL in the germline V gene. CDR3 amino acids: CASSQVGMLPLSTEAFF. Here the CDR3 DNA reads TGCGCCAGCAGCCAGGTTGGCATGCTACCGTTGTCCACTGAAGCTTTCTTT.

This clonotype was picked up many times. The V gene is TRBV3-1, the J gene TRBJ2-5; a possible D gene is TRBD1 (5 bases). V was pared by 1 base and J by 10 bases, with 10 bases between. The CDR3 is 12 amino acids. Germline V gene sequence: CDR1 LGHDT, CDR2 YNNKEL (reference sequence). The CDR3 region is CASSQGGAYQYF. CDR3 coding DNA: TGTGCCAGCAGCCAAGGGGGCGCGTACCAGTACTTC.

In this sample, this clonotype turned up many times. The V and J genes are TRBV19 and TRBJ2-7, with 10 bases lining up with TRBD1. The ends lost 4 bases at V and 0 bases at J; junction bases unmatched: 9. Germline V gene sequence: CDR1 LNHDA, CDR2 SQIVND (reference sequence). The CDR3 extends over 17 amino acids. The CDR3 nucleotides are TGTGCCAGTAGTACCAGGGGGACAGGGGACAACTCCTACGAGCAGTACTTC. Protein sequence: CASSTRGTGDNSYEQYF.

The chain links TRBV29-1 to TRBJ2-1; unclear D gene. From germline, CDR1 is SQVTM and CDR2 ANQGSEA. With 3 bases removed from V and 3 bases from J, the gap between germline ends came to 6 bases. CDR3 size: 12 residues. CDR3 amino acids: CSVDGVYNEQFF. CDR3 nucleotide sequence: TGCAGCGTTGATGGGGTCTACAATGAGCAGTTCTTC.

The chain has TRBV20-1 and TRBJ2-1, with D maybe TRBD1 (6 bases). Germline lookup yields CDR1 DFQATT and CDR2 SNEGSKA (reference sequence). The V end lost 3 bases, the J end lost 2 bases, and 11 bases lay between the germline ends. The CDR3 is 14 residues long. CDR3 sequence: CSASSDSAYNEQFF. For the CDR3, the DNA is TGCAGTGCTAGTTCGGACAGCGCCTACAATGAGCAGTTCTTC.

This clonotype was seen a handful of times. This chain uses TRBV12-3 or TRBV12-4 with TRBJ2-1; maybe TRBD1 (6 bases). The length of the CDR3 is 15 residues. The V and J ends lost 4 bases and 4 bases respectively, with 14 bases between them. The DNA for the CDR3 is TGTGCCAGCAGTTGGGGGCAGGGAACTTACAATGAGCAGTTCTTC. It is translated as CASSWGQGTYNEQFF.

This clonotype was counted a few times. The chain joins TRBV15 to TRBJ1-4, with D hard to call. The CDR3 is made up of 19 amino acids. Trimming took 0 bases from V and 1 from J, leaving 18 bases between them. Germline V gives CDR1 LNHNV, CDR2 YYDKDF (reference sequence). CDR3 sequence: CATSRDTPGRTLTNEKLFF. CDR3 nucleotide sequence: TGTGCCACCAGCAGAGATACGCCCGGCAGAACCTTAACTAATGAAAAACTGTTTTTT.

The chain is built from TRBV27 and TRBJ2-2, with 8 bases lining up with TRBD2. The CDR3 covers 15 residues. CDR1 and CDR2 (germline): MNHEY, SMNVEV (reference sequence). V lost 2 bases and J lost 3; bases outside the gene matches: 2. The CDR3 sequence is CASSLTSGYTGELFF. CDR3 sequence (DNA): TGTGCCAGCAGTTTAACTAGCGGATACACCGGGGAGCTGTTTTTT.

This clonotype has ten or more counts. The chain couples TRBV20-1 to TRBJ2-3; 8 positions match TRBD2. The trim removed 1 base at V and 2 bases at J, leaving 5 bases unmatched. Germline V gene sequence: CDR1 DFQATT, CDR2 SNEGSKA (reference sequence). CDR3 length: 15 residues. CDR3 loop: CSARVGSGTTDTQYF. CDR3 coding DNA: TGCAGTGCTAGAGTCGGTAGCGGGACCACAGATACGCAGTATTTT.

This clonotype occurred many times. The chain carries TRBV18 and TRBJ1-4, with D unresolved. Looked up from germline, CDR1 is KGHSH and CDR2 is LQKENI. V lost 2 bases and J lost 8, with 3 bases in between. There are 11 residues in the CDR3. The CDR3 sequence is CASSPGEKLFF. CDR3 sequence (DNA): TGTGCCAGCTCACCAGGAGAAAAACTGTTTTTT. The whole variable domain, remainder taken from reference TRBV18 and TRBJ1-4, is NAGVMQNPRHLVRRRGQEARLRCSPMKGHSHVYWYRQLPEEGLKFMVYLQKENIIDESGMPKERFSAEFPKEGPSILRIQQVVRGDSAAYFCASSPGEKLFFGSGTQLSVL.

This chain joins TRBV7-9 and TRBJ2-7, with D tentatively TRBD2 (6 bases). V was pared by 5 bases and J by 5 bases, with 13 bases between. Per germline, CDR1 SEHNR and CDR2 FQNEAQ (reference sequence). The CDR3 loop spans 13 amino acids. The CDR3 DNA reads TGTGCCAGCAGCCCCCTGGGGGGAAACGAGCAGTACTTC. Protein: CASSPLGGNEQYF.

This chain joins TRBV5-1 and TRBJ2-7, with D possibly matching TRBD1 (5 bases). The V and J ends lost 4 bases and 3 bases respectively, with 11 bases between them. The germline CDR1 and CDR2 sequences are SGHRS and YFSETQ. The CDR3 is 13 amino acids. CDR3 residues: CASSLVDNYEQYF. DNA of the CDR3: TGCGCCAGCAGCCTAGTGGACAACTACGAGCAGTACTTC.

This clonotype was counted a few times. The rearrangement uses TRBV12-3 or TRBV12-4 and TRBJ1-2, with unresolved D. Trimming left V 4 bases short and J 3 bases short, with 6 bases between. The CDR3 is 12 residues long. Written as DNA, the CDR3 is TGTGCCAGCAGTTCAAACTACTATGGCTACACCTTC. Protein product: CASSSNYYGYTF.

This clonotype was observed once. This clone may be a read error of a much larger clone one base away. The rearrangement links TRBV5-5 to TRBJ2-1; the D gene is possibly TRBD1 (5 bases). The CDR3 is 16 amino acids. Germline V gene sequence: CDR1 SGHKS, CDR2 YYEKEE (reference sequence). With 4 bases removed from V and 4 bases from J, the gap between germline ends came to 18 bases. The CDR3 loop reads CASSMAAGSFYNEQFF. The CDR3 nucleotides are TGTGCCAGCAGCATGGCGGCAGGGTCGTTTTACAATGAGCAGTTCTTC.

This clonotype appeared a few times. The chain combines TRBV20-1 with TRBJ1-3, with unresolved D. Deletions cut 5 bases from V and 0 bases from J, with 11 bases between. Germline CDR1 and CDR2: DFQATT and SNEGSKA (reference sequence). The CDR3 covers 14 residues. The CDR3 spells CSAWTPNSGNTIYF. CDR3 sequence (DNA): TGCAGTGCTTGGACTCCAAACTCTGGAAACACCATATATTTT.

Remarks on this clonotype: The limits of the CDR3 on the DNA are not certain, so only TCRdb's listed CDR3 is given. This CDR3 is CISVSEASGPSGQAGGANVLTF. The chain carries TRBV7-5 and TRBJ2-6; the table's D call, TRBD1, has no DNA check behind it. TRBV7-5 is assigned pseudogene status. The CDR3 spans 22 amino acids, including both terminal residues.

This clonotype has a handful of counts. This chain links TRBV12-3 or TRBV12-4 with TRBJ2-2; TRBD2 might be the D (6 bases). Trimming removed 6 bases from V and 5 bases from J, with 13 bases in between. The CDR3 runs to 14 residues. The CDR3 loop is CASRTNRETGELFF. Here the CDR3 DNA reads TGTGCCAGCAGGACTAATCGGGAGACCGGGGAGCTGTTTTTT.

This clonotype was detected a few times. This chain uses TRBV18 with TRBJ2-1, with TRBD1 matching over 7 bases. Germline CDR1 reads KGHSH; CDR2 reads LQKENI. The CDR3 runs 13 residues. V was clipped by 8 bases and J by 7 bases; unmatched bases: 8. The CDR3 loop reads CASPTGIGNEQFF. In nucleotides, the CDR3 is TGTGCCAGCCCGACAGGGATTGGGAATGAGCAGTTCTTC.

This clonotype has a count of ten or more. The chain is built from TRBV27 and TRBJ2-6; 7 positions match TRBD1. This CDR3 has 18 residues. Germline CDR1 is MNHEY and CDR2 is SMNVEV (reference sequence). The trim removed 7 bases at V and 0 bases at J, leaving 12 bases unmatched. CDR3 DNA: TGTGCCAGCACAAATTTCCCGGGACAGCACTCTGGGGCCAACGTCCTGACTTTC. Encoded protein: CASTNFPGQHSGANVLTF.

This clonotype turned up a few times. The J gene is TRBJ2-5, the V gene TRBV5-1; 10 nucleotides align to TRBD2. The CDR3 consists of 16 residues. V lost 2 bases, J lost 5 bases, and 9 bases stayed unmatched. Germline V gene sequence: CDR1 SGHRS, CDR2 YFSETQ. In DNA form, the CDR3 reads TGCGCCAGCAGCTTTACTAGCGGGACGGGTATTGAGACCCAGTACTTC. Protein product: CASSFTSGTGIETQYF.

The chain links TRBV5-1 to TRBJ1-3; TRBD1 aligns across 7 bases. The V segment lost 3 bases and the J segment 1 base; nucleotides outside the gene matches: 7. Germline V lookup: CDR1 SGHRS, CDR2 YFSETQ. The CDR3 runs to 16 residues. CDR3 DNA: TGCGCCAGCAGCTCGGGACAGTCCCTTTCTGGAAACACCATATATTTT. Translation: CASSSGQSLSGNTIYF.

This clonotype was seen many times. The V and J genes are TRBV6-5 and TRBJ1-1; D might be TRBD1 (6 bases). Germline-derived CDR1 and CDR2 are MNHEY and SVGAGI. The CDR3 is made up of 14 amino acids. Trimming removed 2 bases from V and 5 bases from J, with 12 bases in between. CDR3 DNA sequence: TGTGCCAGCAGTTACCGGGGGGCTCGGACTGAAGCTTTCTTT. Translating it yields CASSYRGARTEAFF.

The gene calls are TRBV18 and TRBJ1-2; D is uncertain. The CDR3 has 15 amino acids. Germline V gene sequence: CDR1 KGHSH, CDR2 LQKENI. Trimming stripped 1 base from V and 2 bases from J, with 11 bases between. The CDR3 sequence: CASSPQGGSNYGYTF. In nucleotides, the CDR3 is TGTGCCAGCTCACCACAAGGCGGATCAAACTATGGCTACACCTTC.

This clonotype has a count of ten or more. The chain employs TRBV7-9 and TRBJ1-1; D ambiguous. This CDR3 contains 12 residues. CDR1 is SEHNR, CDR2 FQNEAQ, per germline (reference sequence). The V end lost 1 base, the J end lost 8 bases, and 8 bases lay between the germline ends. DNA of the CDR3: TGTGCCAGCAGCTTAGGAGGTTGGGAAGCTTTCTTT. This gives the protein CASSLGGWEAFF.

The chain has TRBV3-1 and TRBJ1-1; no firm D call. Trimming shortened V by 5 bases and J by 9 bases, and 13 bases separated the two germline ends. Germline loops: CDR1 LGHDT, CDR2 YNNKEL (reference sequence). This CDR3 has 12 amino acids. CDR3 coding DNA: TGTGCCAGCAGCTCGGGGAACTTGCAAGCTTTCTTT. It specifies CASSSGNLQAFF.

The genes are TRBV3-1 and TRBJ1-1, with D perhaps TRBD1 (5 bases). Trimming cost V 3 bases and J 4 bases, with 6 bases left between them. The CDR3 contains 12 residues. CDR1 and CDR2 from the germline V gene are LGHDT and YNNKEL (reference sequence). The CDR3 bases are TGTGCCAGCAGCCAGGGGGGCACTGAAGCTTTCTTT. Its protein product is CASSQGGTEAFF.

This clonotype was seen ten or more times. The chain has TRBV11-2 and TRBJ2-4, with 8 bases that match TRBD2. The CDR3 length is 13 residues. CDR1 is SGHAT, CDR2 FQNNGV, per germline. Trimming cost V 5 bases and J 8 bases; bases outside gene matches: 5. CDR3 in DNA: TGTGCCAGCAGCGGACTAGCTTTGGACATTCAGTACTTC. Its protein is CASSGLALDIQYF.